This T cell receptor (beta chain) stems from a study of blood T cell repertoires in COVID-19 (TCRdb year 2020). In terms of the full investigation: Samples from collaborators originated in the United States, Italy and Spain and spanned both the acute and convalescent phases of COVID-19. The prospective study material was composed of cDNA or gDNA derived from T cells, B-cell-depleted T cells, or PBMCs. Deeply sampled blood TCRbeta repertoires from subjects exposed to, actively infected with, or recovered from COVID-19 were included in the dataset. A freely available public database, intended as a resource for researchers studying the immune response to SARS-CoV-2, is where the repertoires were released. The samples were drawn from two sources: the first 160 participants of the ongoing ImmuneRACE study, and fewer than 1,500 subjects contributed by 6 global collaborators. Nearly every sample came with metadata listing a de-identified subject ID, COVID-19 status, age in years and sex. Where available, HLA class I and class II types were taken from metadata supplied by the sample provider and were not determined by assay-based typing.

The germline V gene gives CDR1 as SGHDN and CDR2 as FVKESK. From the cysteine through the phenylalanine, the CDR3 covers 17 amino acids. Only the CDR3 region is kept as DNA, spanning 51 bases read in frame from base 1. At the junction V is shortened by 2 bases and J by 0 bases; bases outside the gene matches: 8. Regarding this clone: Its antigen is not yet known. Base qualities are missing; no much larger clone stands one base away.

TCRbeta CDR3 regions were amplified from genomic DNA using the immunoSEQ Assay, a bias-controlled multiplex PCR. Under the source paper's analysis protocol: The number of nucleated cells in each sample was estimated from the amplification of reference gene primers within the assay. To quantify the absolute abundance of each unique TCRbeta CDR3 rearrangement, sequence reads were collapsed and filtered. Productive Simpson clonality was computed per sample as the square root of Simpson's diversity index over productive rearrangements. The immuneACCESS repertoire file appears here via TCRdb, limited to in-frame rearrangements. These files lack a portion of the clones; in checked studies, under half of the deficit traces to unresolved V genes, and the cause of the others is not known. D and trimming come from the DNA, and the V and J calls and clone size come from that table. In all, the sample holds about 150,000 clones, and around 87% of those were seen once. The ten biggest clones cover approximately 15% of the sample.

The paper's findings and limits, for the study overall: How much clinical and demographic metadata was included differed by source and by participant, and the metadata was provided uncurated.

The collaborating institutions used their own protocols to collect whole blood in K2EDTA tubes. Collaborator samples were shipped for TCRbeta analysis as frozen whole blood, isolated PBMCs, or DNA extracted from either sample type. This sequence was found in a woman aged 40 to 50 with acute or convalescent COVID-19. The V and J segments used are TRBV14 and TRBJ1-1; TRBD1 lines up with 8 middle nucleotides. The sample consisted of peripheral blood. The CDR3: CASSQFLDRAMNTEAFF. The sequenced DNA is TGTGCCAGCAGCCAATTTTTGGACAGGGCTATGAACACTGAAGCTTTCTTT.